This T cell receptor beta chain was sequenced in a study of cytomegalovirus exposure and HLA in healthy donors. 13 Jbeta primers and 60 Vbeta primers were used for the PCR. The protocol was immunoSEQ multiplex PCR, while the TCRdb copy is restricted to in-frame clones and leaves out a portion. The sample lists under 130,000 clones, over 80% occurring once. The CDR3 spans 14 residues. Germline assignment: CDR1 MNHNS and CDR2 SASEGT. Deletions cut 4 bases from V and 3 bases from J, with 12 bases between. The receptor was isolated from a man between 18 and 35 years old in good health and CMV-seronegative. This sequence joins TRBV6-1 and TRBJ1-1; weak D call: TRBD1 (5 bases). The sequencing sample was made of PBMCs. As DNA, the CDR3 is TGTGCCAGCAGTGGAAGGGGATTGGACACTGAAGCTTTCTTT. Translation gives CASSGRGLDTEAFF.